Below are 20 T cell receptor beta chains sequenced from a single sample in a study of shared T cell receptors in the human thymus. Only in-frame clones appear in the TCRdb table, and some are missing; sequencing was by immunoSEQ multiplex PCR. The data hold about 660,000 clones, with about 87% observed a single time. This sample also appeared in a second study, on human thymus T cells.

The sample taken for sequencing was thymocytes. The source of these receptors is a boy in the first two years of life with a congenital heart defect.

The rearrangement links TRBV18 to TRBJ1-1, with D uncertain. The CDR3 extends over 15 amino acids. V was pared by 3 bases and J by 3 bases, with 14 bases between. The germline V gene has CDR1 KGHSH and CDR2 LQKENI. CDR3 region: CASSPNQGRDTEAFF. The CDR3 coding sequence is TGTGCCAGCTCACCCAATCAAGGGAGGGACACTGAAGCTTTCTTT.

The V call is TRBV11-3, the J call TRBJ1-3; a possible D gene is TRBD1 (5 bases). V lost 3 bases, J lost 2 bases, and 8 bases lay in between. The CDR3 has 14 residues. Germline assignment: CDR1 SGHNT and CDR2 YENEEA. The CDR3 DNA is TGTGCCAGCAGCTTTTGGGGCGCTGGAAACACCATATATTTT. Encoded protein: CASSFWGAGNTIYF.

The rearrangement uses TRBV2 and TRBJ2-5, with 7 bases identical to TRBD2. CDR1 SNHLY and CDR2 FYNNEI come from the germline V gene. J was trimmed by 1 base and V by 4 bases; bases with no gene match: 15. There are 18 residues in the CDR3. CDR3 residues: CASSGEGWPKGSQETQYF. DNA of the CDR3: TGTGCCAGCAGTGGGGAGGGCTGGCCGAAGGGGAGCCAAGAGACCCAGTACTTC.

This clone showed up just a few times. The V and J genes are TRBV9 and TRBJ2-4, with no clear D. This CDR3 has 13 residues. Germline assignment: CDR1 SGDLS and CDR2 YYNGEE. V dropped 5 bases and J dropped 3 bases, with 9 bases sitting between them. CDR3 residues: CASSKTVKNIQYF. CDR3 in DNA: TGTGCCAGCAGTAAAACGGTCAAAAACATTCAGTACTTC.

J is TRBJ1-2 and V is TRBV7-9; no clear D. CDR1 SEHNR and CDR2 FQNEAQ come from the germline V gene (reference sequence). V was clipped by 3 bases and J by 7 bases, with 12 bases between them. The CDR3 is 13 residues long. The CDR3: CASSFFVLSGYTF. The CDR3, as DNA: TGTGCCAGCAGCTTTTTCGTGCTCAGTGGCTACACCTTC.

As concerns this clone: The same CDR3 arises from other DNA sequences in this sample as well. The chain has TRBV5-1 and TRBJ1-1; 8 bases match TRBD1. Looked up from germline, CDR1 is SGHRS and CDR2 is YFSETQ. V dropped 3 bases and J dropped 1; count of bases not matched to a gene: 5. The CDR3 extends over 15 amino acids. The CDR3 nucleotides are TGCGCCAGCAGCTCTGGACAGGGCCGGAACACTGAAGCTTTCTTT. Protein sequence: CASSSGQGRNTEAFF.

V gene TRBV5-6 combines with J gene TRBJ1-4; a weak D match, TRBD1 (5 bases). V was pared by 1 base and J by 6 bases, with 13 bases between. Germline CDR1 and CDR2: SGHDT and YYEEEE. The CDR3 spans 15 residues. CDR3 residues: CASSLRGWGDEKLFF. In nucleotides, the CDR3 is TGTGCCAGCAGCTTGAGGGGTTGGGGTGATGAAAAACTGTTTTTT.

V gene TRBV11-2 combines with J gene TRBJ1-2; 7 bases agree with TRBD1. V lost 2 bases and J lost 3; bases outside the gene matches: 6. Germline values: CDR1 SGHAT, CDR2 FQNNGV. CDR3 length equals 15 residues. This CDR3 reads CASSLLRDRYYGYTF. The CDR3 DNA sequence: TGTGCCAGCAGCTTACTCCGGGACAGATACTATGGCTACACCTTC.

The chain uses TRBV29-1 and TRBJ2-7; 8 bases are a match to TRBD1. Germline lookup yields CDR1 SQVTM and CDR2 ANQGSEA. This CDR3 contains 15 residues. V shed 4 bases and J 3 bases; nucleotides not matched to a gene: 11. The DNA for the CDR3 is TGCAGCGTTGCTAAAGGACAGGGATGTCGCTACGAGCAGTACTTC. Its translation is CSVAKGQGCRYEQYF.

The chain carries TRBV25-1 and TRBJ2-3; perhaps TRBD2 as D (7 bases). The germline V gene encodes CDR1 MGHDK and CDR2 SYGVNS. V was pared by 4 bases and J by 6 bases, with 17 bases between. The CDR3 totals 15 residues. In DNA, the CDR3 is TGTGCCAGCAGTGGTTGGGGGGGCGGAGTGGATACGCAGTATTTT. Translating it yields CASSGWGGGVDTQYF.

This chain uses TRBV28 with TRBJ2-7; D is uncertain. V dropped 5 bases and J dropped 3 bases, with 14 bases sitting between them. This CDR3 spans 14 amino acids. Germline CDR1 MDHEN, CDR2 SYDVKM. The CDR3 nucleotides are TGTGCCAGCAGTCCAGAGGCGTGGGTCTACGAGCAGTACTTC. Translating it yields CASSPEAWVYEQYF.

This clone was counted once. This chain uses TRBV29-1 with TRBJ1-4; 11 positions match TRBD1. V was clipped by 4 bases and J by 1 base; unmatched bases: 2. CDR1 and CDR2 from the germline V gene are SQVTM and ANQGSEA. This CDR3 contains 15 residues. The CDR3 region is CSVGTGGLTNEKLFF. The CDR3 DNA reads TGCAGCGTTGGGACAGGGGGCTTAACTAATGAAAAACTGTTTTTT.

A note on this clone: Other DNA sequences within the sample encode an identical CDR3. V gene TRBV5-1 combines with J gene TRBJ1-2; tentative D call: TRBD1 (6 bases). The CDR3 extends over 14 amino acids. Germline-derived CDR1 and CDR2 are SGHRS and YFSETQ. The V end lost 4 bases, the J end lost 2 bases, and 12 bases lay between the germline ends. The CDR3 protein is CASSPRTGNYGYTF. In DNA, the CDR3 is TGCGCCAGCAGCCCGAGAACAGGGAACTATGGCTACACCTTC.

CDR3 in amino acids: CASSQDRGANEKLFF. CDR3 DNA: TGTGCCAGCAGCCAAGATCGGGGTGCTAATGAAAAACTGTTTTTT. This chain uses TRBV14 with TRBJ1-4; D remains ambiguous. V was clipped by 0 bases and J by 3 bases, with 8 bases between them. CDR1 and CDR2 from the germline V gene are SGHDN and FVKESK. This CDR3 has 15 amino acids. Using reference TRBV14 and TRBJ1-4 for the parts outside the CDR3, the full variable domain is EAGVTQFPSHSVIEKGQTVTLRCDPISGHDNLYWYRRVMGKEIKFLLHFVKESKQDESGMPNNRFLAERTGGTYSTLKVQPAELEDSGVYFCASSQDRGANEKLFFGSGTQLSVL.

CDR3 sequence reads: CASRRGGYHSYNSPLHF. The CDR3 nucleotides are TGTGCCAGCAGACGGGGGGGGTACCACTCCTATAATTCACCCCTCCACTTT. The chain employs TRBV28 and TRBJ1-6; maybe TRBD1 (5 bases). The CDR3 extends over 17 amino acids. Trimming took 6 bases from V and 0 from J, leaving 15 bases between them. CDR1 MDHEN and CDR2 SYDVKM come from the germline V gene. Together with reference TRBV28 and TRBJ1-6, the CDR3 gives the full variable domain: DVKVTQSSRYLVKRTGEKVFLECVQDMDHENMFWYRQDPGLGLRLIYFSYDVKMKEKGDIPEGYSVSREKKERFSLILESASTNQTSMYLCASRRGGYHSYNSPLHFGNGTRLTVT.

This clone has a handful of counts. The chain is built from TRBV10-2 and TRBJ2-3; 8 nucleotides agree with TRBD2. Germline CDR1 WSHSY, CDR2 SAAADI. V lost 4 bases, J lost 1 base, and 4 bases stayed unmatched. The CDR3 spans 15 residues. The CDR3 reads CASSGAGAGTDTQYF. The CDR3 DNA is TGCGCCAGCAGTGGAGCGGGAGCGGGCACAGATACGCAGTATTTT.

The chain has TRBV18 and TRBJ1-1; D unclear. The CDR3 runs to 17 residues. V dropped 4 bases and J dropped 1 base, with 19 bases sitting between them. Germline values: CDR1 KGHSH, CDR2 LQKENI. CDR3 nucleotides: TGTGCCAGCTCACTCGAGATGGCGCGGTGGAGGAACACTGAAGCTTTCTTT. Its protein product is CASSLEMARWRNTEAFF.

The CDR3 coding sequence is TGTGCCAGCAGCATTGCGGTAGTGGCCCAGTACTTC. This encodes CASSIAVVAQYF. The chain is built from TRBV9 and TRBJ2-5, with unresolved D. The CDR3 runs to 12 residues. Trimming stripped 4 bases from V and 9 bases from J, with 13 bases between. CDR1 SGDLS and CDR2 YYNGEE come from the germline V gene.

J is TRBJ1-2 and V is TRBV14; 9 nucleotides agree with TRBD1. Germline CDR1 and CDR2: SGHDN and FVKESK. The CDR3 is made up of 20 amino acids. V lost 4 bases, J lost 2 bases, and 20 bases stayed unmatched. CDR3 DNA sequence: TGTGCCAGCAGCCCCGGAGATAGGGGGACAGGGTACGGGTTCAACTATGGCTACACCTTC. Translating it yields CASSPGDRGTGYGFNYGYTF.

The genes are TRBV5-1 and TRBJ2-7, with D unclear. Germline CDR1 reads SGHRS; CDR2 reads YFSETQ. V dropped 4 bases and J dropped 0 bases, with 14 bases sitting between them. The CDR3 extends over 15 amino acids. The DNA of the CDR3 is TGCGCCAGCAGCCTTACCCGACACAGCTCCTACGAGCAGTACTTC. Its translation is CASSLTRHSSYEQYF.